The next 32 T cell receptor beta chains were all read from a single sample in a study of blood T cell repertoires in COVID-19. Libraries were prepared by immunoSEQ multiplex PCR; TCRdb keeps only in-frame clonotypes and omits some of them. The sample holds some 180,000 clones, more than 75% seen once. The sequenced sample was PBMCs or T cells enriched from blood (not recorded which). The receptors come from a man between 60 and 70 years old who had been exposed to COVID-19.

The chain has TRBV7-9 and TRBJ1-4; possibly TRBD1 for D (6 bases). The CDR3 consists of 12 residues. V dropped 11 bases and J dropped 8 bases, with 15 bases sitting between them. Germline V gene sequence: CDR1 SEHNR, CDR2 FQNEAQ (reference sequence). DNA for the CDR3: TGTGCCGGGGCGAGGGGGTTAGAAAAACTGTTTTTT. This translates into CAGARGLEKLFF.

The rearrangement uses TRBV7-2 and TRBJ1-1, with 11 bases fitting TRBD1. CDR1 and CDR2 (germline): SGHTA, FQGNSA. CDR3 length: 15 amino acids. With 5 bases clipped from V and 6 bases from J, the junction kept 8 bases outside the gene matches. The chain's CDR3 is CASSLGQGASAEAFF. In DNA form, the CDR3 reads TGTGCCAGCAGCCTCGGACAGGGGGCTAGCGCTGAAGCTTTCTTT.

This clone has a single count. The CDR3: CASSPRGGRTTDTQYF. Written as DNA, the CDR3 is TGTGCCAGCAGCCCCCGCGGGGGGCGGACCACAGATACGCAGTATTTT. The chain joins TRBV7-9 to TRBJ2-3; 8 bases are a match to TRBD2. This CDR3 region has 16 residues. Trimming at V came to 5 bases and at J to 2 bases, leaving 9 bases not matched to a gene. CDR1 is SEHNR, CDR2 FQNEAQ, per germline (reference sequence).

The V gene is TRBV7-8, the J gene TRBJ1-1; perhaps TRBD1 as D (6 bases). V was clipped by 5 bases and J by 3 bases, with 19 bases between them. The CDR3 has 16 residues. Germline CDR1 is SGHVS and CDR2 is FQNEAQ. The DNA for the CDR3 is TGTGCCAGCAGCCTTGGGACGCAGGGGTTGTACACTGAAGCTTTCTTT. Encoded protein: CASSLGTQGLYTEAFF.

This chain's CDR3 is CASSLSQGIGLTEAFF. The CDR3 nucleotides read TGTGCCAGCAGTTTATCACAGGGTATAGGTTTGACTGAAGCTTTCTTT. The chain carries TRBV28 and TRBJ1-1; perhaps TRBD1 as D (6 bases). This CDR3 contains 16 residues. Germline V gene lookup returns CDR1 MDHEN and CDR2 SYDVKM. Trimming stripped 1 base from V and 5 bases from J, with 17 bases between.

This clone appeared once. This chain uses TRBV15 with TRBJ2-5, with a weak D call TRBD1 (5 bases). V was shortened by 1 base and J by 5 bases, with 14 bases between the two germline ends. CDR3 length: 15 amino acids. The germline CDR1 and CDR2 sequences are LNHNV and YYDKDF (reference sequence). CDR3 sequence (DNA): TGTGCCACCAGCAGAGTAGGGGTAGGGTTGGAGACCCAGTACTTC. Its protein is CATSRVGVGLETQYF.

The chain carries TRBV2 and TRBJ1-2, with D possibly matching TRBD1 (5 bases). Germline V CDR1 and CDR2: SNHLY, FYNNEI. With 6 bases removed from V and 2 bases from J, the gap between germline ends came to 10 bases. The CDR3 sequence is 13 residues long. For the CDR3, the DNA is TGTGCCAGCAGGTTCAGGGAAAACTATGGCTACACCTTC. Translated, it gives CASRFRENYGYTF.

The chain recombines TRBV6-1 with TRBJ1-6, with a tentative D call TRBD1 (5 bases). CDR3 length: 18 residues. Germline V gene lookup returns CDR1 MNHNS and CDR2 SASEGT. Trimming took 3 bases from V and 0 from J, leaving 15 bases between them. CDR3 residues: CASSDTMGLSSYNSPLHF. CDR3 bases: TGTGCCAGCAGTGACACCATGGGACTGAGCTCCTATAATTCACCCCTCCACTTT.

The chain carries TRBV6-4 and TRBJ2-1; 10 positions match TRBD2. The V gene's germline CDR1 is MRHNA and CDR2 SNTAGT. The CDR3 loop spans 14 amino acids. V shed 5 bases and J 7 bases; nucleotides not matched to a gene: 5. The chain's CDR3 is CASSLELAGNEQFF. The CDR3 DNA follows: TGTGCCAGCAGTTTAGAACTAGCGGGAAATGAGCAGTTCTTC.

The chain couples TRBV5-5 to TRBJ2-7; 8 nucleotides line up with TRBD1. The J segment lost 3 bases and the V segment lost 0 bases, leaving 5 bases of the junction unmatched. Germline assignment: CDR1 SGHKS and CDR2 YYEKEE (reference sequence). The CDR3 sequence is 15 residues long. The CDR3 reads CASSLVGTGIYEQYF. CDR3 nucleotides: TGTGCCAGCAGCTTGGTAGGGACAGGTATCTACGAGCAGTACTTC.

The chain carries TRBV7-8 and TRBJ1-2, with a weak D call TRBD1 (5 bases). The CDR3 runs to 15 residues. V lost 0 bases, J lost 2 bases, and 10 bases lay in between. The V gene's germline CDR1 is SGHVS and CDR2 FQNEAQ. The CDR3 here is CASSLASGSNYGYTF. The CDR3 coding sequence is TGTGCCAGCAGCTTAGCGTCAGGGTCCAACTATGGCTACACCTTC.

A few counts support this clone. This chain connects TRBV27 to TRBJ1-6; a possible D gene is TRBD1 (5 bases). The germline gives CDR1 MNHEY, CDR2 SMNVEV (reference sequence). V lost 2 bases, J lost 14 bases, and 19 bases lay in between. The CDR3 is 15 residues long. The CDR3 loop is CASSLVARDNKALHF. CDR3 bases: TGTGCCAGCAGTTTAGTAGCCAGGGATAATAAGGCCCTCCACTTT.

This chain links TRBV5-1 with TRBJ2-1, with TRBD2 matching 7 bases. CDR3 length: 15 residues. Trimming took 2 bases from V and 4 from J; bases not matched to a gene: 6. In germline, CDR1 is SGHRS, CDR2 YFSETQ. The CDR3 DNA sequence: TGCGCCAGCAGCTTAGGTGGGAGGGAATACAATGAGCAGTTCTTC. Amino acid sequence: CASSLGGREYNEQFF.

The chain links TRBV11-2 to TRBJ2-1, with D possibly matching TRBD2 (5 bases). CDR1 and CDR2 from the germline V gene are SGHAT and FQNNGV. The CDR3 totals 16 residues. Trimming took off 3 bases at V and 6 bases at J, with 18 bases between the two ends. CDR3 residues: CASSFGAGGKGNEQFF. As DNA, the CDR3 is TGTGCCAGCAGCTTCGGCGCAGGAGGAAAAGGCAATGAGCAGTTCTTC.

The V call is TRBV6-5, the J call TRBJ1-3, with TRBD1 matching 7 bases. This CDR3 spans 13 amino acids. V lost 11 bases, J lost 1 base, and 5 bases stayed unmatched. Germline V CDR1 and CDR2: MNHEY, SVGAGI. CDR3 DNA sequence: TGTGCCTCCAGGGGGGTTTCTGGAAACACCATATATTTT. Translating gives CASRGVSGNTIYF.

This chain links TRBV7-2 with TRBJ2-7, with 10 bases that match TRBD2. After removal of 5 bases from V and 4 bases from J, the junction contained 11 bases not matched to a gene. This CDR3 is 16 amino acids long. Germline V CDR1 and CDR2: SGHTA, FQGNSA. CDR3 protein: CASSHPGRLAGYEQYF. In DNA form, the CDR3 reads TGTGCCAGCAGCCACCCGGGTAGACTAGCGGGTTACGAGCAGTACTTC.

CDR3 in amino acids: CASSLSGRTYEQYF. In DNA, the CDR3 is TGTGCCAGCAGCTTATCAGGGAGGACCTACGAGCAGTACTTC. V usage is TRBV7-2 and J usage is TRBJ2-7, with D possibly TRBD2 on 6 matching bases. Germline V gene sequence: CDR1 SGHTA, CDR2 FQGNSA. V dropped 2 bases and J dropped 2 bases, with 10 bases sitting between them. There are 14 residues in the CDR3.

Many counts were recorded for this clone. J is TRBJ2-7 and V is TRBV12-3 or TRBV12-4; perhaps TRBD1 as D (5 bases). CDR3 length: 13 amino acids. V was shortened by 4 bases and J by 6 bases, with 13 bases between the two germline ends. The CDR3 region has the DNA TGTGCCAGCAGTTCCCAGACAGTATCCGAGCAGTACTTC. This translates into CASSSQTVSEQYF.

The V call is TRBV4-2, the J call TRBJ1-4, with D unclear. V lost 1 base and J lost 10, with 10 bases in between. This CDR3 contains 13 residues. Per the germline V gene, CDR1 is LGHNA and CDR2 is YNFKEQ. CDR3 region: CASSQAREGKLFF. The CDR3 DNA is TGTGCCAGCAGCCAAGCCCGGGAGGGAAAACTGTTTTTT.

The V gene is TRBV5-1, the J gene TRBJ1-1; D may be TRBD1 (5 bases). This CDR3 has 16 residues. CDR1 is SGHRS and CDR2 is YFSETQ in the germline V gene. Between the trimmed V and J ends, which lost 4 bases and 0 bases, there was a span of 16 bases. CDR3 loop: CASSVTANLMNTEAFF. In DNA, the CDR3 is TGCGCCAGCAGCGTGACAGCGAACCTTATGAACACTGAAGCTTTCTTT.

This clone came up once. The chain links TRBV15 to TRBJ2-2; 8 bases match TRBD1. Per the germline V gene, CDR1 is LNHNV and CDR2 is YYDKDF (reference sequence). The length of the CDR3 is 15 residues. The V segment lost 8 bases and the J segment 6 bases; nucleotides outside the gene matches: 11. CDR3: CATFNGQGHAGELFF. The CDR3 region has the DNA TGTGCCACCTTCAATGGACAGGGTCACGCCGGGGAGCTGTTTTTT.

The DNA for the CDR3 is TGTGCCAGCAGCTCCGGGACTAGCGGCCCCTCCACAGATACGCAGTATTTT. Translating it yields CASSSGTSGPSTDTQYF. The chain carries TRBV11-3 and TRBJ2-3, with 11 bases identical to TRBD2. Germline V gene data show CDR1 as SGHNT and CDR2 as YENEEA. The junction had 8 bases not matched to a gene; V was cut back by 4 bases and J by 2 bases. CDR3 length: 17 residues.

The chain has TRBV7-9 and TRBJ2-2; 8 bases are shared with TRBD1. With V trimmed by 1 base and J by 0 bases, 1 base remained unmatched. This CDR3 contains 16 residues. Germline CDR1 is SEHNR and CDR2 is FQNEAQ (reference sequence). The CDR3 here is CASSLGTGTNTGELFF. CDR3 in DNA: TGTGCCAGCAGCTTAGGGACAGGGACGAACACCGGGGAGCTGTTTTTT. The variable domain in full, completed from reference TRBV7-9 and TRBJ2-2, reads DTGVSQNPRHKITKRGQNVTFRCDPISEHNRLYWYRQTLGQGPEFLTYFQNEAQLEKSRLLSDRFSAERPKGSFSTLEIQRTEQGDSAMYLCASSLGTGTNTGELFFGEGSRLTVL.

This clone was detected once. This chain connects TRBV27 to TRBJ2-3; D unresolved. From germline, CDR1 is MNHEY and CDR2 SMNVEV (reference sequence). This CDR3 is built from 16 residues. The germline V and J ends were trimmed by 1 base and 1 base, with 12 bases remaining between them. This CDR3 is CASSLLGRRRTDTQYF. The CDR3 bases are TGTGCCAGCAGTTTATTAGGCAGGCGTCGCACAGATACGCAGTATTTT.

The V call is TRBV30, the J call TRBJ1-5; D unresolved. CDR3 length equals 13 residues. The V and J ends lost 5 bases and 0 bases respectively, with 8 bases between them. Germline CDR1 reads GTSNPN; CDR2 reads SVGIG (reference sequence). Here the CDR3 DNA reads TGTGCCTGGGCACAAAATAGCAATCAGCCCCAGCATTTT. This codes for CAWAQNSNQPQHF. Full variable domain (remainder filled in from reference TRBV30 and TRBJ1-5): SQTIHQWPATLVQPVGSPLSLECTVEGTSNPNLYWYRQAAGRGLQLLFYSVGIGQISSEVPQNLSASRPQDRQFILSSKKLLLSDSGFYLCAWAQNSNQPQHFGDGTRLSIL.

The chain couples TRBV5-4 to TRBJ2-2; the D gene is possibly TRBD2 (5 bases). V lost 6 bases to trimming and J lost 7 bases, with 22 bases between them. Germline-derived CDR1 and CDR2 are SGHNT and YYREEE (reference sequence). The CDR3 length is 16 residues. CDR3 sequence: CASTERRQLRDGELFF. The CDR3 coding sequence is TGTGCCAGCACCGAGAGGAGGCAGCTACGCGACGGGGAGCTGTTTTTT.

This clone was observed a few times. The rearrangement joins TRBV30 to TRBJ2-2; 7 nucleotides agree with TRBD1. The CDR3 loop spans 17 amino acids. Germline assignment: CDR1 GTSNPN and CDR2 SVGIG (reference sequence). V shed 3 bases, J shed 6 bases, and the junction held 16 bases outside the gene matches. For the CDR3, the DNA is TGTGCCTGGAGGTATAGGGGGCCGAGTATGGCGGCCGGGGAGCTGTTTTTT. Protein product: CAWRYRGPSMAAGELFF.

The V and J genes are TRBV20-1 and TRBJ2-3; maybe TRBD2 (6 bases). The CDR3 extends over 15 amino acids. Per germline, CDR1 DFQATT and CDR2 SNEGSKA (reference sequence). Trimming removed 3 bases at V and 2 bases at J, with 15 bases between. CDR3 loop: CSASGGSSHTDTQYF. The CDR3 region has the DNA TGCAGTGCTAGTGGAGGGAGTTCCCACACAGATACGCAGTATTTT.

CDR3 in amino acids: CSASVAGTSNEQFF. CDR3 bases: TGCAGTGCTAGTGTAGCGGGGACTTCCAATGAGCAGTTCTTC. The rearrangement links TRBV20-1 to TRBJ2-1, with 8 bases aligning to TRBD2. This CDR3 contains 14 residues. The germline gives CDR1 DFQATT, CDR2 SNEGSKA (reference sequence). The trim removed 3 bases at V and 6 bases at J, leaving 7 bases unmatched.

This clone appeared a few times. V usage is TRBV12-5 and J usage is TRBJ2-1, with D uncertain. There are 13 residues in the CDR3. The germline V gene has CDR1 LGHNT and CDR2 FRNRAP. The germline V and J ends were trimmed by 3 bases and 5 bases, with 8 bases remaining between them. The CDR3 region has the DNA TGTGCTAGTGGTTTCCCTATAGACAATGAGCAGTTCTTC. Translation: CASGFPIDNEQFF.

The chain links TRBV6-5 to TRBJ1-1; 10 bases agree with TRBD1. This CDR3 region has 13 residues. V shed 2 bases, J shed 7 bases, and the junction held 1 base outside the gene matches. From germline, CDR1 is MNHEY and CDR2 SVGAGI. This CDR3 is CASSYDRGREAFF. Here the CDR3 DNA reads TGTGCCAGCAGTTACGACAGGGGGCGTGAAGCTTTCTTT.

The V call is TRBV5-6, the J call TRBJ1-3, with a weak D call TRBD1 (5 bases). The V gene lost 0 bases and the J gene lost 8 bases, with 15 bases spanning the gap. The germline gives CDR1 SGHDT, CDR2 YYEEEE. This CDR3 region has 15 residues. The CDR3 DNA reads as TGTGCCAGCAGCTTGGCCGGCAGGGCGGGGGACACCATATATTTT. Its protein is CASSLAGRAGDTIYF.